This T cell receptor beta chain was recovered during a study of shared clonotypes between healthy human individuals. Study at large: The people who gave samples were a couple of women and a few men aged 18 to 49. Study results and limitations: Generally, naive subsets (rather than memory subsets) showed larger estimated richness. Non-shared clonotypes showed lower generation probabilities than clonotypes common to all four donors.

A note on this clone: As yet, its antigen is unknown.

The ends were cut back, 5 bases at V and 0 bases at J, with 12 bases in the middle. CDR1 is SGHVS and CDR2 is FQNEAQ in the germline V gene. The CDR3 covers 15 residues. Measured with immunoSEQ multiplex PCR; TCRdb has only the in-frame clones, and not every one. The sample contains about 1 million clones, approximately 68% of which appear only once. The V and J genes are TRBV7-8 and TRBJ2-3, with a tentative D call TRBD2 (5 bases). This clonotype was sampled from a man between 18 and 35 years old in good health. Source material: memory CD4+ T cells sorted from blood. Subset given: CD45RA-negative fraction. The CDR3 nucleotides are TGTGCCAGCAGCCTTGGACTGCGGAGCACAGATACGCAGTATTTT. Encoded protein: CASSLGLRSTDTQYF.